Here is one TCR beta chain with its context. What it recognizes is unknown. The protocol was immunoSEQ multiplex PCR, while the TCRdb copy is restricted to in-frame clones and leaves out a portion. The sample has about 110,000 clones, almost 96% seen once. This sample is part of a study of cytomegalovirus exposure and HLA in healthy donors. Points from the study as a whole: First-cohort TCR clusters were later found to tend to co-occur in the 120 validation repertoires.

Sequencing used PBMCs. The clonotype was recovered from a woman aged 18-35 years in good health and CMV-seronegative.

The CDR3 spells CAWSYSPSNQPQHF. In DNA form, the CDR3 reads TGTGCCTGGAGCTACAGCCCTAGCAATCAGCCCCAGCATTTT. The chain links TRBV30 to TRBJ1-5; D is unclear. The CDR3 is 14 residues long. V was shortened by 3 bases and J by 0 bases, with 9 bases between the two germline ends. Germline loops: CDR1 GTSNPN, CDR2 SVGIG (reference sequence). Full variable domain (rest looked up from reference TRBV30 and TRBJ1-5): SQTIHQWPATLVQPVGSPLSLECTVEGTSNPNLYWYRQAAGRGLQLLFYSVGIGQISSEVPQNLSASRPQDRQFILSSKKLLLSDSGFYLCAWSYSPSNQPQHFGDGTRLSIL.